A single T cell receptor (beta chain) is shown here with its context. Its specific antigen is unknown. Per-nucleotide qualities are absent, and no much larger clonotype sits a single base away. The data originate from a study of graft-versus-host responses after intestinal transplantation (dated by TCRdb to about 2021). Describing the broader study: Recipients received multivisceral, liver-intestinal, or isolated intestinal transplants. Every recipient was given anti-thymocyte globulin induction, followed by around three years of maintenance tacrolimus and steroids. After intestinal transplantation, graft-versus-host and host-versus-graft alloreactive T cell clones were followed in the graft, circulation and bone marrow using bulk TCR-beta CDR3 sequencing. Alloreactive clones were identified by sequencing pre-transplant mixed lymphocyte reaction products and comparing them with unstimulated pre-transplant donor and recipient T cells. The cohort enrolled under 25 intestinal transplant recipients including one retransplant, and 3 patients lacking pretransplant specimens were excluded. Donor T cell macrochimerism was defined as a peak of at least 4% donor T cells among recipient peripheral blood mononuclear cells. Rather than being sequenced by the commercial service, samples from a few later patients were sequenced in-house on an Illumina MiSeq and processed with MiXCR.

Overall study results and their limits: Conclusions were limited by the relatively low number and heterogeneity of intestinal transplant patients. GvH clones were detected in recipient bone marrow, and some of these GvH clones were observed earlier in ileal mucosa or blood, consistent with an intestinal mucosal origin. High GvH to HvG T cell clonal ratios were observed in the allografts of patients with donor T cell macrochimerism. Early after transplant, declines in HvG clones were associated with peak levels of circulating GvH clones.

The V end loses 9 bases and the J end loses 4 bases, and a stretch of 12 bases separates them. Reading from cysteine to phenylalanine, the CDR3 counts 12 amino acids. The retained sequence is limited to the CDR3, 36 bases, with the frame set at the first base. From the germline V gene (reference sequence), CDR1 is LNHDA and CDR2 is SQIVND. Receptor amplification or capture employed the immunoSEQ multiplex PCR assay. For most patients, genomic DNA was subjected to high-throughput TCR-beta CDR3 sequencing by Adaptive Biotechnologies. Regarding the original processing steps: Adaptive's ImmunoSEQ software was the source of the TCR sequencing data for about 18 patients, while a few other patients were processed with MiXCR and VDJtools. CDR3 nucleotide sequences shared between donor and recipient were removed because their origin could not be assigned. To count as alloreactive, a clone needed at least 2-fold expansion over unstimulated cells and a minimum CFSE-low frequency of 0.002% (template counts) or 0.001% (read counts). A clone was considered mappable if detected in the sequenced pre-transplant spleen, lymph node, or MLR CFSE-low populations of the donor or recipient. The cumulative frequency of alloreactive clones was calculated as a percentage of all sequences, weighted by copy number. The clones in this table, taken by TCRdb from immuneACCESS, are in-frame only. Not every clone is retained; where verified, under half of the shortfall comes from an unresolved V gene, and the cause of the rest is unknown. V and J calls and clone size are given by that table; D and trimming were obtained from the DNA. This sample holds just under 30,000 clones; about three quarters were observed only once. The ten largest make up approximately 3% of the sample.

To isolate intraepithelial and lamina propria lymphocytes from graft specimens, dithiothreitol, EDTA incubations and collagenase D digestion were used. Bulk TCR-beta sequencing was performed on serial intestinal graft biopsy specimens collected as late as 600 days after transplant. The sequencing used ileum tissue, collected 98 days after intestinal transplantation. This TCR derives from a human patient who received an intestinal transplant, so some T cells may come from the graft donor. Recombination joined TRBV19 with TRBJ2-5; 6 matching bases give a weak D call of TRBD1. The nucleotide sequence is TGTGCCAGCCGGGACAAAGGAGAGACCCAGTACTTC. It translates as CASRDKGETQYF.